The table lists the clone carrying this TCR beta chain with many counts. Its antigen is not known. The data are from a study of regulatory T cells in long-lasting Graves disease. Study-wide results and limits: Persistent cases of Graves' showed reduced TCR diversity relative to newly diagnosed patients. The small sample size may have reduced accuracy.

Specified time point: newly diagnosed GD, antithyroid drugs for less than 3 months. PBMCs provided the RNA from which the TCR library was made. In building TCR beta libraries, iRepertoire HTBI primers were used together with Arm-PCR of CDR3 regions. TCRdb fed the multiplex PCR reads into MiXCR, producing one record per CDR3 protein. The table includes roughly 520,000 distinct CDR3 sequences, approximately 12% detected once. The CDR3 has 13 residues. V lost 5 bases, J lost 2 bases, and 10 bases lay in between. Germline CDR1 and CDR2: SGHAT and FQDESV (reference sequence). The same data also contributed to another study, on T cells in Graves' hyperthyroidism and ophthalmopathy. Per that study: First-round RT-PCR with HTBI primers amplified the TCR CDR3 region.

The clonotype was recovered from a woman in her 30s with Graves disease. The gene calls are TRBV11-1 and TRBJ2-7; perhaps D is TRBD1 or TRBD2 (5 bases each). The specimen comprised peripheral blood mononuclear cells (PBMCs), sampled at new diagnosis, from a patient treated with antithyroid drugs. The CDR3 protein is CASSHPGPYEQYF. CDR3 bases: TGTGCCAGCAGCCACCCGGGACCCTACGAGCAGTACTTC.